Reported below is one T cell receptor beta chain. Its antigen is as yet unknown. TCRdb re-called the 5' RACE reads through MiXCR, storing one row per CDR3 protein. The sample holds about 280,000 distinct CDR3 sequences, around 8% seen once. This sample was included in a study of T-cell memory formation after mild COVID-19. The CDR3 length is 14 residues. Trimming cost V 7 bases and J 0 bases, with 13 bases left between them. Germline V CDR1 and CDR2: MNHEY, SVGEGT. Study-level findings and limits: Nothing showed for sure that second-wave clones peaking on day 37 were SARS-CoV-2 specific.

The clonotype was recovered from a man between 18 and 35 years old who had mild COVID-19 (a few samples of this study predate the infection). Cell type and time point are not known. The V call is TRBV6-2 or TRBV6-3, the J call TRBJ2-7; D might be TRBD1 (6 bases). Sequencing input: PBMCs or a T cell subset sorted from them (not recorded which). The CDR3 spells CASKAGDNSYEQYF. The CDR3 region has the DNA TGTGCCAGCAAGGCAGGGGACAACTCCTACGAGCAGTACTTC.